These T cell receptor beta chains were read from a single sample in a study of cytomegalovirus exposure and HLA in healthy donors. Repertoires were generated with immunoSEQ multiplex PCR, while TCRdb's copy carries only in-frame clones and drops some. The table shows some 140,000 clones, with around 79% occurring only once. The sequencing sample was made of PBMCs. Receptors were obtained from a man younger than 30 in good health and CMV-seronegative. Each CDR3 is given with its conserved first and last residue. The D gene is left open where the match is weak.

>TRBV25-1|TRBJ1-2|NA
CASKQGNYGYTF
>TRBV7-9|TRBJ1-1|NA
CASSPQSTPNTEAFF
>TRBV7-2|TRBJ1-2|NA
CASSSQDSRFYGYTF
>TRBV6-5|TRBJ1-1|NA
CASRQNRGGEAFF
>TRBV9|TRBJ1-6|TRBD1
CASSPGQGIPSPLHF
>TRBV9|TRBJ2-2|TRBD2
CASSVGSGGGELFF
>TRBV5-4|TRBJ2-5|NA
CASSSGGETQYF
>TRBV15|TRBJ2-7|NA
CATSTIQGNEQYF
>TRBV11-3|TRBJ2-7|NA
CASSYRETDEQYF
>TRBV6-6|TRBJ2-3|TRBD1
CASRQGIRTDTQYF
>TRBV5-1|TRBJ1-1|TRBD1
CASPRQGRGTEAFF
>TRBV5-4|TRBJ1-1|NA
CASSLEGPGNTEAFF
>TRBV7-2|TRBJ1-1|TRBD1
CASRPQQGAGTEAFF
>TRBV7-9|TRBJ1-5|NA
CASSLGQGINQPQHF
>TRBV5-8|TRBJ1-5|TRBD1
CASSHSMGQGISNQPQHF
>TRBV30|TRBJ1-4|TRBD1
CAWSVRRGGTGVREKLFF
>TRBV7-9|TRBJ1-5|NA
CSSSASGGLANQPQHF
>TRBV27|TRBJ2-1|TRBD1
CASTLRGVGGNNEQFF
>TRBV4-3|TRBJ1-6|TRBD1
CASSQDRIGTGNGSPLHF